The 30 T cell receptor beta chains below come from one sample, sequenced in a study of beta chain features in type 1 diabetes. Expressed TCRB transcripts were sequenced because the isolated RNA had all been reverse transcribed beforehand. The data were produced by immunoSEQ multiplex PCR, yet TCRdb's version contains in-frame clones alone and is incomplete. The sample carries about 150,000 clones, 7% to 10% recorded once. The specimen sequenced was central memory CD4+ T cells from blood. The receptors were gathered from a woman younger than 30 in good health.

The chain joins TRBV12-2 to TRBJ2-5; the table assigns TRBD2, which was not confirmed against the DNA. TRBV12-2 is a pseudogene segment. The CDR3 is made up of 13 amino acids. CDR3 nucleotide sequence: TGTGCAAGTTTACAGCGGGGGGAAGAGACCCAGTACTTC. Translation: CASLQRGEETQYF.

In its sample, this clone was seen a few times. The chain joins TRBV9 to TRBJ2-1; 8 bases agree with TRBD2. The CDR3 runs 15 residues. V lost 4 bases and J lost 6; bases outside the gene matches: 9. Germline V gene lookup returns CDR1 SGDLS and CDR2 YYNGEE. CDR3 coding DNA: TGTGCCAGCAGCTCTAGGGGCGGGGGGCCCAATGAGCAGTTCTTC. Its protein is CASSSRGGGPNEQFF. The whole variable domain, remainder taken from reference TRBV9 and TRBJ2-1, is DSGVTQTPKHLITATGQRVTLRCSPRSGDLSVYWYQQSLDQGLQFLIQYYNGEERAKGNILERFSAQQFPDLHSELNLSSLELGDSALYFCASSSRGGGPNEQFFGPGTRLTVL.

This chain connects TRBV10-3 to TRBJ2-1; 13 bases are shared with TRBD2. The CDR3 is 17 residues long. CDR1 ENHRY and CDR2 SYGVKD come from the germline V gene. The V gene end was trimmed by 5 bases and the J gene end by 4 bases; junction bases not matched to a gene: 8. CDR3 sequence: CAISSPGTSGAYNEQFF. For the CDR3, the DNA is TGTGCCATCAGTTCTCCCGGGACTAGCGGGGCTTACAATGAGCAGTTCTTC.

This rearrangement joins TRBV4-3 to TRBJ2-1; D is perhaps TRBD2 (6 bases). V gave up 0 bases and J gave up 4 bases, with 19 bases separating them. Germline V CDR1 and CDR2: LGHNA, YSLEER. The length of the CDR3 is 18 residues. CDR3 region: CASSQDPGLGGAYNEQFF. Here the CDR3 DNA reads TGCGCCAGCAGCCAAGATCCGGGACTCGGGGGTGCGTACAATGAGCAGTTCTTC.

The rearrangement joins TRBV11-2 to TRBJ2-3; maybe TRBD2 (5 bases). Trimming removed 5 bases from V and 1 base from J, with 16 bases in between. The CDR3 extends over 16 amino acids. Germline CDR1 and CDR2: SGHAT and FQNNGV. In DNA form, the CDR3 reads TGTGCCAGCAGCCAAGATTTAACCGGGGGCACAGATACGCAGTATTTT. Protein: CASSQDLTGGTDTQYF.

The chain combines TRBV4-1 with TRBJ2-1, with 9 bases that match TRBD2. The CDR3 is 15 amino acids. Germline-derived CDR1 and CDR2 are MGHRA and YSYEKL. Trimming cost V 1 base and J 4 bases; bases outside gene matches: 2. DNA for the CDR3: TGCGCCAGCAGCCAAGCAGCGGGGGGATACAATGAGCAGTTCTTC. Amino acids: CASSQAAGGYNEQFF.

In this sample, this clone turned up a few times. This chain connects TRBV14 to TRBJ1-6; D not certain. This CDR3 has 16 residues. The V gene's germline CDR1 is SGHDN and CDR2 FVKESK. The V and J ends lost 1 base and 6 bases respectively, with 13 bases between them. CDR3 in DNA: TGTGCCAGCAGCCAAGGAATGGGCAGGATTAATTCACCCCTCCACTTT. It translates to CASSQGMGRINSPLHF.

This clone was seen a few times. The J gene is TRBJ2-2, the V gene TRBV5-1, with TRBD2 matching 8 bases. There are 16 residues in the CDR3. V lost 1 base, J lost 4 bases, and 6 bases stayed unmatched. Germline CDR1 and CDR2: SGHRS and YFSETQ. The CDR3 sequence: CASSLILAEVTGELFF. In DNA form, the CDR3 reads TGCGCCAGCAGCTTGATACTAGCGGAAGTCACCGGGGAGCTGTTTTTT.

The rearrangement uses TRBV6-6 and TRBJ1-4; D call uncertain. Germline CDR1 and CDR2: MNHNY and SVGAGI (reference sequence). The length of the CDR3 is 15 residues. Trimming pared 5 bases from V and 7 bases from J, leaving 17 bases between. The CDR3 is CASSGPGAAGEKLFF. CDR3 coding DNA: TGTGCCAGCAGTGGACCGGGAGCCGCGGGTGAAAAACTGTTTTTT.

This clone was found many times. This chain links TRBV7-2 with TRBJ1-2, with a weak D call TRBD1 (5 bases). V was cut by 5 bases and J by 8 bases, with 18 bases left in between. The germline CDR1 and CDR2 sequences are SGHTA and FQGNSA. The CDR3 length is 14 residues. The CDR3 region is CASSPNPGMSGYTF. DNA for the CDR3: TGTGCCAGCAGCCCAAACCCAGGGATGAGCGGCTACACCTTC.

This clone was counted at least ten times. The rearrangement joins TRBV25-1 to TRBJ2-1; 8 nucleotides line up with TRBD2. Germline CDR1 reads MGHDK; CDR2 reads SYGVNS. J gave up 7 bases and V 6 bases, and 8 bases lay outside the gene matches. The CDR3 has 14 amino acids. As DNA, the CDR3 is TGTGCCAGCAGCTCATATAGCGGGGTGAATGAGCAGTTCTTC. Its protein product is CASSSYSGVNEQFF.

This clone occurred a few times. In DNA form, the CDR3 reads TGTGCCAGCAGCGTAGAAGGAGGGAAAAGTGAGCAGTTCTTC. It is translated as CASSVEGGKSEQFF. This chain uses TRBV9 with TRBJ2-1; D might be TRBD2 (6 bases). Germline V gives CDR1 SGDLS, CDR2 YYNGEE. Trimming shortened V by 0 bases and J by 9 bases, and 13 bases separated the two germline ends. There are 14 residues in the CDR3.

This clone has only a few counts. One end of the junction is discordant with germline, which a read error may explain. The chain is built from TRBV4-1 and TRBJ2-3; tentative D call: TRBD1 (5 bases). The CDR3 consists of 13 residues. Germline CDR1 and CDR2: MGHRA and YSYEKL. CDR3 DNA sequence: TGTGCCAGCAGCATGCAGGGAACAGATACGCAGTATTTT. It yields the protein CASSMQGTDTQYF.

The chain carries TRBV7-9 and TRBJ1-2; 7 positions agree with TRBD1. This CDR3 region has 14 residues. J was trimmed by 7 bases and V by 1 base; bases with no gene match: 6. Germline CDR1 reads SEHNR; CDR2 reads FQNEAQ (reference sequence). CDR3 in DNA: TGTGCCAGCAGCTTAGGACAGGGAGTTTCTGGCTACACCTTC. Protein product: CASSLGQGVSGYTF.

This sequence joins TRBV5-1 and TRBJ1-2, with a weak D call TRBD1 (5 bases). Germline V gene lookup returns CDR1 SGHRS and CDR2 YFSETQ. This CDR3 comprises 14 residues. Trimming removed 4 bases at V and 0 bases at J, with 10 bases between. The DNA for the CDR3 is TGCGCCAGCAGCCCAGGGCAACCTAACTATGGCTACACCTTC. Its protein product is CASSPGQPNYGYTF.

This chain uses TRBV9 with TRBJ2-7; TRBD1 aligns across 9 bases. Germline V gene lookup returns CDR1 SGDLS and CDR2 YYNGEE. The V gene end was trimmed by 4 bases and the J gene end by 5 bases; junction bases not matched to a gene: 4. CDR3 length: 13 residues. The CDR3 sequence: CASSRTGADEQYF. The CDR3 nucleotides read TGTGCCAGCAGCCGGACAGGGGCGGACGAGCAGTACTTC.

This clone was seen only a few times. The chain recombines TRBV2 with TRBJ1-5; 7 bases align to TRBD1. The junction had 8 bases not matched to a gene; V was cut back by 2 bases and J by 4 bases. The CDR3 contains 16 residues. CDR1 is SNHLY and CDR2 is FYNNEI in the germline V gene. DNA for the CDR3: TGTGCCAGCAGTGAATACAGGGGAACTGGTAATCAGCCCCAGCATTTT. Encoded protein: CASSEYRGTGNQPQHF.

The chain carries TRBV7-9 and TRBJ1-6; no definite D call. The V gene lost 0 bases and the J gene lost 7 bases, with 4 bases spanning the gap. The CDR3 length is 13 residues. Germline CDR1 SEHNR, CDR2 FQNEAQ (reference sequence). The CDR3 sequence: CASSLAENSPLHF. The CDR3 region has the DNA TGTGCCAGCAGCTTAGCGGAGAATTCACCCCTCCACTTT.

This clone was counted a few times. The chain carries TRBV7-2 and TRBJ1-2; 7 bases line up with TRBD1. This CDR3 region has 13 residues. Germline V gene data show CDR1 as SGHTA and CDR2 as FQGNSA. V gave up 5 bases and J gave up 6 bases; unmatched junction bases: 6. The CDR3 here is CASSQQGRDGYTF. The CDR3 nucleotides read TGTGCCAGCAGCCAACAGGGGCGGGATGGCTACACCTTC.

This clone was seen more than once but under ten times. The CDR3 sequence: CASSPTGGSGNTIYF. In DNA, the CDR3 is TGTGCCAGCAGCCCTACAGGGGGCTCTGGAAACACCATATATTTT. The rearrangement uses TRBV7-2 and TRBJ1-3; 8 bases align to TRBD1. J was trimmed by 0 bases and V by 5 bases; bases with no gene match: 3. The CDR3 totals 15 residues. Germline CDR1 and CDR2: SGHTA and FQGNSA.

The chain has TRBV15 and TRBJ1-4, with D possibly being TRBD1 (6 bases). The CDR3 sequence is 15 residues long. Looked up from germline, CDR1 is LNHNV and CDR2 is YYDKDF (reference sequence). The germline V and J ends were trimmed by 0 bases and 7 bases, with 12 bases remaining between them. Here the CDR3 DNA reads TGTGCCACCAGCAGAGATAGGGGGGGCGGTGAAAAACTGTTTTTT. This translates into CATSRDRGGGEKLFF.

The J gene is TRBJ2-2, the V gene TRBV14; 8 bases map to TRBD1. This CDR3 contains 16 residues. The germline gives CDR1 SGHDN, CDR2 FVKESK. Trimming took 2 bases from V and 2 from J; bases not matched to a gene: 4. The CDR3 here is CASSQMGQANTGELFF. The DNA for the CDR3 is TGTGCCAGCAGCCAAATGGGACAGGCAAACACCGGGGAGCTGTTTTTT.

The chain joins TRBV30 to TRBJ2-7, with TRBD2 identical over 8 bases. V was clipped by 5 bases and J by 5 bases; unmatched bases: 11. Germline CDR1 GTSNPN, CDR2 SVGIG (reference sequence). The length of the CDR3 is 14 residues. CDR3 sequence (DNA): TGTGCCTGGCTCAATAGCGGGATAAGCCACGAGCAGTACTTC. This encodes CAWLNSGISHEQYF.

The sample holds a few counts of this clone. The chain joins TRBV18 to TRBJ1-6, with D hard to call. This CDR3 spans 13 amino acids. Germline CDR1 and CDR2: KGHSH and LQKENI. V shed 5 bases and J shed 5 bases, with 7 bases lying between them. This CDR3 is CASSGGDNSPLHF. As DNA, the CDR3 is TGTGCCAGCTCAGGCGGGGATAATTCACCCCTCCACTTT.

The CDR3, as DNA: TGCAGCGTTGGGGTTACTAGCGTGGGCGGGGAGCTGTTTTTT. This encodes CSVGVTSVGGELFF. The rearrangement uses TRBV29-1 and TRBJ2-2; TRBD2 aligns across 7 bases. Trimming took 4 bases from V and 7 from J; bases not matched to a gene: 9. CDR3 length: 14 amino acids. Per germline, CDR1 SQVTM and CDR2 ANQGSEA.

This clone has only a few counts. The chain recombines TRBV5-8 with TRBJ2-3, with 9 bases identical to TRBD2. There are 16 residues in the CDR3. Germline CDR1 SGHTS, CDR2 YDEGEE. V was pared by 6 bases and J by 5 bases, with 13 bases of the junction left unmatched. CDR3 residues: CASTPSASGIVDTQYF. CDR3 bases: TGTGCCAGCACCCCCTCGGCTAGCGGGATAGTAGATACGCAGTATTTT.

This clone occurred a few times. V and J are TRBV30 and TRBJ1-3; D possibly corresponds to TRBD1 (6 bases). CDR3 length: 16 residues. Germline V CDR1 and CDR2: GTSNPN, SVGIG (reference sequence). V lost 4 bases and J lost 0, with 16 bases in between. The CDR3 loop is CAWNRDNSFSGNTIYF. DNA for the CDR3: TGTGCCTGGAACCGGGACAATTCGTTCTCTGGAAACACCATATATTTT. Complete variable domain (other parts from reference TRBV30 and TRBJ1-3): SQTIHQWPATLVQPVGSPLSLECTVEGTSNPNLYWYRQAAGRGLQLLFYSVGIGQISSEVPQNLSASRPQDRQFILSSKKLLLSDSGFYLCAWNRDNSFSGNTIYFGEGSWLTVV.

The rearrangement uses TRBV5-1 and TRBJ2-6, with 10 bases lining up with TRBD1. Losses at the gene ends were 7 bases for V and 7 bases for J; bases not matched to a gene: 11. The germline gives CDR1 SGHRS, CDR2 YFSETQ. CDR3 length: 16 amino acids. In DNA, the CDR3 is TGCGCCAGCCGGGGACAGGGGCCCTCAGGAGCCAACGTCCTGACTTTC. Protein: CASRGQGPSGANVLTF. Full variable domain (remainder filled in from reference TRBV5-1 and TRBJ2-6): KAGVTQTPRYLIKTRGQQVTLSCSPISGHRSVSWYQQTPGQGLQFLFEYFSETQRNKGNFPGRFSGRQFSNSRSEMNVSTLELGDSALYLCASRGQGPSGANVLTFGAGSRLTVL.

The J gene is TRBJ1-5, the V gene TRBV9; TRBD1 aligns across 7 bases. The CDR3 is 15 residues long. Germline loops: CDR1 SGDLS, CDR2 YYNGEE. With V trimmed by 0 bases and J by 2 bases, 2 bases remained unmatched. The CDR3 nucleotides read TGTGCCAGCAGCGTAGGCCAGGGGGGCAATCAGCCCCAGCATTTT. This sequence encodes CASSVGQGGNQPQHF.

The genes are TRBV6-1 and TRBJ2-7, with D maybe TRBD2 (5 bases). The ends were cut back, 5 bases at V and 5 bases at J, with 16 bases in the middle. This CDR3 region has 14 residues. Per the germline V gene, CDR1 is MNHNS and CDR2 is SASEGT. The CDR3 spells CASSSQRAYDEQYF. CDR3 sequence (DNA): TGTGCCAGCAGTTCACAGAGGGCTTACGACGAGCAGTACTTC.